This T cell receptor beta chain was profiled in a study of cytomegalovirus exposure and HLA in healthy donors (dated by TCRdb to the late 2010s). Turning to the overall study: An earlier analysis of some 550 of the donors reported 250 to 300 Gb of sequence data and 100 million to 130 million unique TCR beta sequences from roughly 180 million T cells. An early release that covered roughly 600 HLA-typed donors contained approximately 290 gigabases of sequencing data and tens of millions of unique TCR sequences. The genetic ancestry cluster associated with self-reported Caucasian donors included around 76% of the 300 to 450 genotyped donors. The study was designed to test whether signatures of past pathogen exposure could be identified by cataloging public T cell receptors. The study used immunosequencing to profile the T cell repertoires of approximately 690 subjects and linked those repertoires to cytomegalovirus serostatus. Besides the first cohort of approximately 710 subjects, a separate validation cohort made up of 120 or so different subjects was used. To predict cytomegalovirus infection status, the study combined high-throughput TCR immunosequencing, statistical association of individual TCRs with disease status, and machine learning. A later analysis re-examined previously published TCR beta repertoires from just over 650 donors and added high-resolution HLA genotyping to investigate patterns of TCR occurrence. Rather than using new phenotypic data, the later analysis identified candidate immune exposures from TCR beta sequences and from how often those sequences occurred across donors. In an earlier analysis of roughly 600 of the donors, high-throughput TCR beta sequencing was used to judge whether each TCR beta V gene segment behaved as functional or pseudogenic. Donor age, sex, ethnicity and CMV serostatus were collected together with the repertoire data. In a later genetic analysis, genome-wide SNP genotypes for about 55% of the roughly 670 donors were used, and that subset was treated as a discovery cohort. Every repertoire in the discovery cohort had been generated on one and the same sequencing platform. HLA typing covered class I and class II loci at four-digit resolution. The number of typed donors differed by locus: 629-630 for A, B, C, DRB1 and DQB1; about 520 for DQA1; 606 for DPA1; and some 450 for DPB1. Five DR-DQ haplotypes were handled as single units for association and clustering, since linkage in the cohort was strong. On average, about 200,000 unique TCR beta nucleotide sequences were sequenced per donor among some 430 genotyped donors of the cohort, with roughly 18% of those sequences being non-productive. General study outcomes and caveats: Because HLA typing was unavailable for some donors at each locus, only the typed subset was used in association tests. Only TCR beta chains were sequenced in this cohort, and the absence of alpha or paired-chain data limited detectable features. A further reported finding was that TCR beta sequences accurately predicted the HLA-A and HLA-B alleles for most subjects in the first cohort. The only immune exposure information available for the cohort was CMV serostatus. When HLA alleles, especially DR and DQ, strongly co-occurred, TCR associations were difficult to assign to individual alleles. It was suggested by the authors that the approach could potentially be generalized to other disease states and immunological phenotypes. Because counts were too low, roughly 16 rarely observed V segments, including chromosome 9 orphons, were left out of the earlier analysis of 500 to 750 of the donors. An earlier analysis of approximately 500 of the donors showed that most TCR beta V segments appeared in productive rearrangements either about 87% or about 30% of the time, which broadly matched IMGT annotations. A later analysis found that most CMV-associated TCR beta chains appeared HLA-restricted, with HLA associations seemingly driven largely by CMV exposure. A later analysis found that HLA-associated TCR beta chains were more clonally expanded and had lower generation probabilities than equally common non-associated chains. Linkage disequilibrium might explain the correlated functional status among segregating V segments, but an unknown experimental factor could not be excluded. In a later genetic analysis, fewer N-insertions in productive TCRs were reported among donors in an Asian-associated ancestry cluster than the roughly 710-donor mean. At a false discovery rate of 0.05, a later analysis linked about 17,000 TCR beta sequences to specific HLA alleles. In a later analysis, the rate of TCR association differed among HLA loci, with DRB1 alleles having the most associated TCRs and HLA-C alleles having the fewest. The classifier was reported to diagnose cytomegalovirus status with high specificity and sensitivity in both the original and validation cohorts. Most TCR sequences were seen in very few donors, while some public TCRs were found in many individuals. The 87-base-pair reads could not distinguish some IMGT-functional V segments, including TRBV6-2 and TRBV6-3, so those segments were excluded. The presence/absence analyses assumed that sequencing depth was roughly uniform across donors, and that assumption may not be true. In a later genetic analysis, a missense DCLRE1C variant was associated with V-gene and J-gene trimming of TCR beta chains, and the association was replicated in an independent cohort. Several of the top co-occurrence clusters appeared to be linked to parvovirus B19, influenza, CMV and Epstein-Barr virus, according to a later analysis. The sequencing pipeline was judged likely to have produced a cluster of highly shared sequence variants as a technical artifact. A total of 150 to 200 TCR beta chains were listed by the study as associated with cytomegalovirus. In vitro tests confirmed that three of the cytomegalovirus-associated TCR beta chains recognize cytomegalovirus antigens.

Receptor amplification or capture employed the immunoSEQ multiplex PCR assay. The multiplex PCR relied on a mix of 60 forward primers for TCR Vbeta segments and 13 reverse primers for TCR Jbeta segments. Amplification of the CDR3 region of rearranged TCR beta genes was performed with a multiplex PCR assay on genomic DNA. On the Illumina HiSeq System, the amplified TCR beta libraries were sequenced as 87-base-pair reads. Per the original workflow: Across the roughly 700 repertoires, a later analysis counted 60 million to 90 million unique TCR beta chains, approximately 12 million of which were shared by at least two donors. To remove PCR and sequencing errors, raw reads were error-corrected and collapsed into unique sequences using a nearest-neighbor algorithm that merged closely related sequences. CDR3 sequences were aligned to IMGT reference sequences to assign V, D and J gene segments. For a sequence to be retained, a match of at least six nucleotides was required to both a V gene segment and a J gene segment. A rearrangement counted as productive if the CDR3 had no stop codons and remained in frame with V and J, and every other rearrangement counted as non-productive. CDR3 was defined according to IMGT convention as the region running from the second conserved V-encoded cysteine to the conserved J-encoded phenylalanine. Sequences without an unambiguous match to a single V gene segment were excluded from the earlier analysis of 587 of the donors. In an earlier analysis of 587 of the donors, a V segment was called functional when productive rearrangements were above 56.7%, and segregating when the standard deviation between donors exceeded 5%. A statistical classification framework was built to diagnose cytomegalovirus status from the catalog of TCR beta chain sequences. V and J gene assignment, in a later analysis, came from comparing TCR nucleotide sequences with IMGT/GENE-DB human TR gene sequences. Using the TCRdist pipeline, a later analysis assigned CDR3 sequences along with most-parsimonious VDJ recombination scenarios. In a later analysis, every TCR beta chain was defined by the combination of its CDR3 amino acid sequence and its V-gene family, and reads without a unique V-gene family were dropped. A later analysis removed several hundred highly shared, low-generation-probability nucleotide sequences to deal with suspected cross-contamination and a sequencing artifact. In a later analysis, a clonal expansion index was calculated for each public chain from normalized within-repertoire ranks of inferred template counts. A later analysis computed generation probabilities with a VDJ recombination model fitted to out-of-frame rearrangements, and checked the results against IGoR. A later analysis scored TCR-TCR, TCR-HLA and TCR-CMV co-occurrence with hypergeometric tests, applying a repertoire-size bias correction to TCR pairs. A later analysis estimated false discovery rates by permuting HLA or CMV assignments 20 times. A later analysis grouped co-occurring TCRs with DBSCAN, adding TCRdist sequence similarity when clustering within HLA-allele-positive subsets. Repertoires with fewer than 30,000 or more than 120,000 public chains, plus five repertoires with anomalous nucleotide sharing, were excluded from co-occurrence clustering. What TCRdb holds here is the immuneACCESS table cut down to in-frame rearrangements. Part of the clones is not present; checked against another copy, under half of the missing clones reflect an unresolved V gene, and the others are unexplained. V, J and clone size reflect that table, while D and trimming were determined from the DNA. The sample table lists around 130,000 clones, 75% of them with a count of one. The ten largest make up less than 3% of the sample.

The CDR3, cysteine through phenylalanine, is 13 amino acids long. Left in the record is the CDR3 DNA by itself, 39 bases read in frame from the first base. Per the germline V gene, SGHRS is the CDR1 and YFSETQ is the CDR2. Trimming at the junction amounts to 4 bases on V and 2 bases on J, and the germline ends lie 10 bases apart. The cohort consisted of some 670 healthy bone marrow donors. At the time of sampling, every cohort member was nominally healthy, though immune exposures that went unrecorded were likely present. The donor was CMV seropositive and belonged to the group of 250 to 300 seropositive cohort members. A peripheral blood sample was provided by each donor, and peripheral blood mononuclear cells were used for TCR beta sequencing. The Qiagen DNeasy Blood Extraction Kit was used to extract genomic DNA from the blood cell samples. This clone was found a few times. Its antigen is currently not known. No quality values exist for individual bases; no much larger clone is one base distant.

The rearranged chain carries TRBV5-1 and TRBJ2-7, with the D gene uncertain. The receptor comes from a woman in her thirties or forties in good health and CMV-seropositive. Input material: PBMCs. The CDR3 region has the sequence CASSPTVPYEQYF. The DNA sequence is TGCGCCAGCAGCCCTACTGTTCCCTACGAGCAGTACTTC. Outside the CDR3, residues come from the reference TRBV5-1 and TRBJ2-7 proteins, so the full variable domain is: KAGVTQTPRYLIKTRGQQVTLSCSPISGHRSVSWYQQTPGQGLQFLFEYFSETQRNKGNFPGRFSGRQFSNSRSEMNVSTLELGDSALYLCASSPTVPYEQYFGPGTRLTVT.